The present T cell receptor (beta chain) was sequenced within a study of T cells in Graves' hyperthyroidism and ophthalmopathy. Study-level background: Peripheral blood was drawn at first diagnosis, prior to all treatment.

From RNA transcripts, TCR beta CDR3 regions were amplified. HTBI primers drove first-round RT-PCR of the TCR CDR3. TCRdb re-called the multiplex PCR reads through MiXCR, storing one row per CDR3 protein. The data contain a few hundred thousand distinct CDR3 sequences, less than 20% of them singletons. The study's findings and limits: Most clonotypes expanded in the thyroid (above 0.001) were also present in blood. Model predictions of ophthalmopathy came a median around 6.5 months before onset.

To note about this clonotype: No antigen is known for it.

This sample holds PBMCs from 10 ml fresh peripheral blood. This clonotype originated in a woman aged 18-29 years with Graves' hyperthyroidism. Sample: blood.

The CDR3 reads CATSDYGQYEQYF. CDR3 DNA sequence: TGTGCCACCAGTGATTACGGACAGTACGAGCAGTACTTC. This sequence joins TRBV24-1 and TRBJ2-7; maybe TRBD1 (6 bases). CDR1 and CDR2 from the germline V gene are KGHDR and SFDVKD. Deletions cut 2 bases from V and 4 bases from J, with 8 bases between. The CDR3 is 13 amino acids.